This TCR beta chain was identified in a study of cytomegalovirus exposure and HLA in healthy donors. Comment on this clone: Its antigen remains unidentified. An end of the junction differs from the germline gene, which may be a read error.

The primer mix had 60 Vbeta and 13 Jbeta primers. Clones were read by immunoSEQ multiplex PCR, and TCRdb kept only the in-frame ones, dropping some. The table records some 220,000 clones, 80% to 90% of them present only once. This CDR3 spans 18 amino acids. CDR1 is KGHSH and CDR2 is LQKENI in the germline V gene. General observations from the study: Across donors, sequencing depth was assumed by presence/absence analyses to be roughly uniform. The CMV antigen specificity of a few CMV-associated chains was confirmed through in vitro analysis.

Sequenced input: PBMCs. This chain uses TRBV18 with TRBJ1-1; 11 bases are shared with TRBD1. The receptor comes from a girl under 10 years old in good health and CMV-seronegative. The DNA for the CDR3 is TGTACCAGCTCACCACCGGGTAGGGACAGGGGGAGGAACACTGAAGCTTTCTTT. Translated, it gives CTSSPPGRDRGRNTEAFF.